These 28 T cell receptor beta chains were all obtained from the same sample, sequenced in a study of T-cell memory formation after mild COVID-19. TCRdb re-analysed the 5' RACE reads in MiXCR, keeping a single row per CDR3 protein. Altogether tens of thousands of distinct CDR3 sequences are present, roughly 7.4% being singletons, with the ten largest covering approximately 14%. Sequenced input: PBMCs or a T cell subset sorted from them (not recorded which). These TCRs come from an adult woman who had mild COVID-19 (a few samples of this study predate the infection). Cell type and time point are not known.

This clonotype was seen many times. This rearrangement joins TRBV27 to TRBJ1-2, with D possibly being TRBD1 (5 bases). Trimming shortened V by 1 base and J by 6 bases, and 9 bases separated the two germline ends. The CDR3 consists of 13 residues. Germline values: CDR1 MNHEY, CDR2 SMNVEV (reference sequence). The CDR3 reads CASSLLGANGYTF. CDR3 coding DNA: TGTGCCAGCAGTTTATTAGGGGCGAATGGCTACACCTTC.

Concerning this clonotype: A much more abundant neighbour one base away suggests this may be a read error. V usage is TRBV18 and J usage is TRBJ1-1, with D possibly matching TRBD1 (5 bases). CDR3 length equals 14 residues. The V end lost 3 bases, the J end lost 2 bases, and 10 bases lay between the germline ends. The germline V gene encodes CDR1 KGHSH and CDR2 LQKENI. CDR3: CASSPVRVNTEAFF. For the CDR3, the DNA is TGTGCCAGCTCACCGGTCAGGGTCAACACTGAAGCTTTCTTT.

This clonotype has ten or more counts. The chain employs TRBV7-9 and TRBJ2-7, with D hard to call. Germline loops: CDR1 SEHNR, CDR2 FQNEAQ (reference sequence). The CDR3 has 13 amino acids. The V end lost 2 bases, the J end lost 6 bases, and 11 bases lay between the germline ends. CDR3 loop: CASSLLVRPEQYF. The CDR3 coding sequence is TGTGCCAGCAGCTTATTGGTGAGGCCCGAGCAGTACTTC.

This clonotype was counted ten times or more. The chain recombines TRBV14 with TRBJ2-7, with no clear D. V was pared by 2 bases and J by 3 bases, with 8 bases between. The germline V gene encodes CDR1 SGHDN and CDR2 FVKESK. CDR3 length: 13 amino acids. The CDR3 region has the DNA TGTGCCAGCAGCCAATCGCTGGACTACGAGCAGTACTTC. As protein: CASSQSLDYEQYF.

This clonotype was seen ten or more times. The chain has TRBV5-1 and TRBJ2-2, with 10 bases fitting TRBD2. V gave up 3 bases and J gave up 1 base; unmatched junction bases: 6. The CDR3 has 17 residues. Germline V CDR1 and CDR2: SGHRS, YFSETQ. CDR3 DNA: TGCGCCAGCAGCTGGATAGCGGGGGGACAGAACACCGGGGAGCTGTTTTTT. This gives the protein CASSWIAGGQNTGELFF. The complete variable domain, with remaining parts taken from reference TRBV5-1 and TRBJ2-2, reads KAGVTQTPRYLIKTRGQQVTLSCSPISGHRSVSWYQQTPGQGLQFLFEYFSETQRNKGNFPGRFSGRQFSNSRSEMNVSTLELGDSALYLCASSWIAGGQNTGELFFGEGSRLTVL.

In its sample, this clonotype was seen many times. One end of the junction varies from germline; a read error may be responsible. This rearrangement joins TRBV6-5 to TRBJ2-7; 7 bases match TRBD1. The CDR3 totals 15 residues. Germline values: CDR1 MNHEY, CDR2 SVGAGI. CDR3 nucleotide sequence: TGCGCCAGCAGAAGCCCGAGGGACAGCACCTACGAGCAGTACTTC. Translating gives CASRSPRDSTYEQYF.

This clonotype was found a few times. The chain joins TRBV20-1 to TRBJ1-3, with D perhaps TRBD1 (5 bases). In germline, CDR1 is DFQATT, CDR2 SNEGSKA (reference sequence). Trimming left V 0 bases short and J 4 bases short, with 10 bases between. The CDR3 is made up of 14 amino acids. CDR3 loop: CSARDDRTGNTIYF. The CDR3 region has the DNA TGCAGTGCTAGAGATGACCGGACAGGAAACACCATATATTTT.

This clonotype was detected ten times or more. This sequence joins TRBV7-9 and TRBJ2-5; TRBD2 is a possible D gene (5 bases). The V gene's germline CDR1 is SEHNR and CDR2 FQNEAQ (reference sequence). Trimming took off 2 bases at V and 2 bases at J, with 12 bases between the two ends. The CDR3 extends over 15 amino acids. The CDR3 protein is CASSLRAAFQETQYF. The CDR3 nucleotides are TGTGCCAGCAGCTTAAGAGCGGCCTTTCAAGAGACCCAGTACTTC.

This clonotype was picked up many times. The gene calls are TRBV24-1 and TRBJ2-3, with 7 nucleotides matching TRBD1. V shed 4 bases and J 2 bases; nucleotides not matched to a gene: 11. The CDR3 spans 17 residues. The V gene's germline CDR1 is KGHDR and CDR2 SFDVKD. CDR3 region: CATSERGQRWVTDTQYF. DNA for the CDR3: TGTGCCACCAGTGAACGGGGACAGAGGTGGGTCACAGATACGCAGTATTTT.

At least ten counts were recorded for this clonotype. The chain uses TRBV5-1 and TRBJ1-6; D gene unclear. CDR3 length: 14 amino acids. Trimming shortened V by 4 bases and J by 7 bases, and 12 bases separated the two germline ends. Germline CDR1 reads SGHRS; CDR2 reads YFSETQ. The CDR3 DNA is TGCGCCAGCAGCCGCGGGAACACCAATTCACCCCTCCACTTT. It is translated as CASSRGNTNSPLHF. The whole variable domain, filled in from reference TRBV5-1 and TRBJ1-6, reads KAGVTQTPRYLIKTRGQQVTLSCSPISGHRSVSWYQQTPGQGLQFLFEYFSETQRNKGNFPGRFSGRQFSNSRSEMNVSTLELGDSALYLCASSRGNTNSPLHFGNGTRLTVT.

This clonotype has a count of ten or more. V gene TRBV12-3 or TRBV12-4 combines with J gene TRBJ1-1, with 8 bases lining up with TRBD1. The ends lost 3 bases at V and 5 bases at J; junction bases unmatched: 5. The CDR3 has 14 amino acids. CDR3 sequence reads: CASSFTGGITEAFF. In DNA, the CDR3 is TGTGCCAGCAGTTTTACAGGGGGGATAACTGAAGCTTTCTTT.

This clonotype occurred many times. The V and J genes are TRBV19 and TRBJ2-1; TRBD2 might be the D (6 bases). The V end was cut by 4 bases, the J end by 6 bases, with 10 bases between. Germline V gives CDR1 LNHDA, CDR2 SQIVND (reference sequence). CDR3 length: 13 amino acids. The CDR3 region has the DNA TGTGCCAGTAGTACCCTGCGGGGCAATGAGCAGTTCTTC. Translation: CASSTLRGNEQFF.

This clonotype has ten or more counts. The J gene is TRBJ2-7, the V gene TRBV12-3 or TRBV12-4, with D perhaps matching TRBD2 (7 bases). Trimming cost V 5 bases and J 2 bases, with 16 bases left between them. CDR3 size: 15 residues. CDR3 bases: TGTGCCAGCAGTCTGGGGGGGGGCGCGGCCTACGAGCAGTACTTC. It specifies CASSLGGGAAYEQYF.

This clonotype was observed at least ten times. The chain couples TRBV3-1 to TRBJ1-3; D unresolved. The V gene lost 0 bases and the J gene lost 7 bases, with 13 bases spanning the gap. The CDR3 consists of 15 residues. Per germline, CDR1 LGHDT and CDR2 YNNKEL (reference sequence). The CDR3 DNA is TGTGCCAGCAGCCAAGATGGCGGGTTCCGGAACACCATATATTTT. Translating gives CASSQDGGFRNTIYF.

This clonotype has ten or more counts. V is TRBV27 and J is TRBJ1-2, with 7 bases aligning to TRBD1. The CDR3 has 17 amino acids. J gave up 0 bases and V 2 bases, and 9 bases lay outside the gene matches. Per germline, CDR1 MNHEY and CDR2 SMNVEV (reference sequence). CDR3 loop: CASSLRGTAPTNYGYTF. CDR3 sequence (DNA): TGTGCCAGCAGTTTAAGGGGGACAGCTCCAACTAACTATGGCTACACCTTC.

V and J are TRBV9 and TRBJ2-7; D may be TRBD1 or TRBD2 (8 bases each). The CDR3 is 16 amino acids. Germline V gives CDR1 SGDLS, CDR2 YYNGEE. The V end lost 4 bases, the J end lost 5 bases, and 22 bases lay between the germline ends. The CDR3 reads CASSLREGTGGDEQYF. The CDR3 DNA follows: TGTGCCAGCAGCCTTCGGGAGGGAACAGGGGGTGACGAGCAGTACTTC.

Ten or more counts support this clonotype. This chain connects TRBV5-1 to TRBJ2-7, with D perhaps matching TRBD1 or TRBD2 (6 bases each). Trimming shortened V by 1 base and J by 2 bases, and 19 bases separated the two germline ends. The CDR3 is 17 residues long. Per the germline V gene, CDR1 is SGHRS and CDR2 is YFSETQ. The CDR3 DNA sequence: TGCGCCAGCAGCTTGCGACAGTGGGGGGCCCCACCCTACGAGCAGTACTTC. Residues: CASSLRQWGAPPYEQYF.

There are many counts of this clonotype. The V and J genes are TRBV12-3 or TRBV12-4 and TRBJ1-2, with D possibly TRBD1 on 6 matching bases. This CDR3 region has 12 residues. V lost 9 bases, J lost 9 bases, and 17 bases lay in between. The CDR3 sequence is CASRSGGGSYTF. CDR3 sequence (DNA): TGTGCCAGTCGGAGCGGAGGGGGGAGCTACACCTTC.

This clonotype occurred many times. The rearrangement uses TRBV7-6 and TRBJ1-1; a weak D match, TRBD1 (5 bases). There are 14 residues in the CDR3. Germline V lookup: CDR1 SGHVS, CDR2 FNYEAQ. V was trimmed by 3 bases and J by 5 bases, leaving 13 bases between them. The CDR3 nucleotides are TGTGCCAGCAGCTTCGGGGGACGGAGAACTGAAGCTTTCTTT. It specifies CASSFGGRRTEAFF. Looking up the rest from reference TRBV7-6 and TRBJ1-1 gives the full variable domain: GAGVSQSPRYKVTKRGQDVALRCDPISGHVSLYWYRQALGQGPEFLTYFNYEAQQDKSGLPNDRFSAERPEGSISTLTIQRTEQRDSAMYRCASSFGGRRTEAFFGQGTRLTVV.

This clonotype was counted at least ten times. This rearrangement joins TRBV30 to TRBJ2-5, with 11 bases that match TRBD2. The CDR3 runs to 14 residues. Per germline, CDR1 GTSNPN and CDR2 SVGIG (reference sequence). V was pared by 2 bases and J by 4 bases, with 3 bases of the junction left unmatched. The CDR3 DNA follows: TGTGCCTGGAGTACAGGACTAGCGGGAGAGACCCAGTACTTC. Its protein product is CAWSTGLAGETQYF. Filled out from reference TRBV30 and TRBJ2-5, the complete variable domain reads SQTIHQWPATLVQPVGSPLSLECTVEGTSNPNLYWYRQAAGRGLQLLFYSVGIGQISSEVPQNLSASRPQDRQFILSSKKLLLSDSGFYLCAWSTGLAGETQYFGPGTRLLVL.

This chain joins TRBV20-1 and TRBJ2-1; D gene uncertain. The J call is doubtful: the DNA matches TRBJ2-5 better. The CDR3 consists of 15 residues. CDR1 is DFQATT, CDR2 SNEGSKA, per germline (reference sequence). DNA of the CDR3: TGCAGTGCTAGACACCTGGCAGCTAGCCAAGAGACCCAGTACTTC. This encodes CSARHLAASQETQYF.

This clonotype was recorded many times. The rearrangement joins TRBV18 to TRBJ2-1, with D hard to call. Germline V gene data show CDR1 as KGHSH and CDR2 as LQKENI. V shed 0 bases and J shed 9 bases, with 9 bases lying between them. The CDR3 spans 13 residues. In nucleotides, the CDR3 is TGTGCCAGCTCACCACCACAAAAGAGTGAGCAGTTCTTC. This encodes CASSPPQKSEQFF. Complete variable domain (other parts from reference TRBV18 and TRBJ2-1): NAGVMQNPRHLVRRRGQEARLRCSPMKGHSHVYWYRQLPEEGLKFMVYLQKENIIDESGMPKERFSAEFPKEGPSILRIQQVVRGDSAAYFCASSPPQKSEQFFGPGTRLTVL.

This clonotype was counted many times. The rearrangement links TRBV12-3 or TRBV12-4 to TRBJ1-2, with TRBD1 matching 10 bases. Losses at the gene ends were 5 bases for V and 6 bases for J; bases not matched to a gene: 15. This CDR3 has 17 residues. CDR3 sequence reads: CASSRSGRDRGADGYTF. CDR3 coding DNA: TGTGCCAGCAGTCGCTCGGGAAGGGACAGGGGAGCGGATGGCTACACCTTC.

This clonotype came up many times. The V gene is TRBV2, the J gene TRBJ2-5; 15 bases align to TRBD2. Germline CDR1 reads SNHLY; CDR2 reads FYNNEI. CDR3 size: 18 residues. The V and J ends lost 5 bases and 1 base, in that order; junction bases with no gene match: 8. The CDR3 reads CASSFPGLAGGFQETQYF. Here the CDR3 DNA reads TGTGCCAGCAGTTTTCCGGGACTAGCGGGGGGCTTCCAAGAGACCCAGTACTTC.

This clonotype was seen at least ten times. Here the CDR3 DNA reads TGTGCCAGCAGCCCACCGGGCTATGGCTACACCTTC. Protein sequence: CASSPPGYGYTF. This rearrangement joins TRBV9 to TRBJ1-2; D uncertain. CDR3 length equals 12 residues. With 4 bases removed from V and 4 bases from J, the gap between germline ends came to 8 bases. CDR1 and CDR2 from the germline V gene are SGDLS and YYNGEE.

This clonotype showed up many times. V usage is TRBV15 and J usage is TRBJ2-6; 10 bases are shared with TRBD1. Trimming at V came to 0 bases and at J to 3 bases, leaving 5 bases not matched to a gene. The CDR3 loop spans 18 amino acids. Germline V CDR1 and CDR2: LNHNV, YYDKDF (reference sequence). The CDR3 DNA sequence: TGTGCCACCAGCAGAGATCGGGGACAGGGGTTTGGGGCCAACGTCCTGACTTTC. Translation gives CATSRDRGQGFGANVLTF.

This clonotype has at least ten counts. This rearrangement joins TRBV7-9 to TRBJ1-1; the D gene is possibly TRBD1 (5 bases). The CDR3 is 13 residues long. V dropped 7 bases and J dropped 0 bases, with 9 bases sitting between them. Germline V gene lookup returns CDR1 SEHNR and CDR2 FQNEAQ (reference sequence). The CDR3, as DNA: TGTGCCAGCATGGAGGGGATGAACACTGAAGCTTTCTTT. Its protein product is CASMEGMNTEAFF.

This clonotype came up many times. The chain couples TRBV20-1 to TRBJ1-1, with 10 bases identical to TRBD1. This CDR3 comprises 13 residues. V was clipped by 3 bases and J by 3 bases; unmatched bases: 1. Germline values: CDR1 DFQATT, CDR2 SNEGSKA (reference sequence). DNA for the CDR3: TGCAGTGCTAGGGGACAGGGGCACACTGAAGCTTTCTTT. Protein: CSARGQGHTEAFF.